Each of the 17 T cell receptor beta chains below was sequenced from the same sample in a study of T cell changes during pregnancy in multiple sclerosis. Assay used: immunoSEQ multiplex PCR; TCRdb lists only in-frame clones, some missing. The sample lists roughly 60,000 clones, around nine tenths seen once, with more than 1.3% in the top ten. The source material was peripheral blood, sampled in the second trimester of pregnancy. All receptors derive from a female donor with multiple sclerosis, enrolled in a pregnancy study.

The V call is TRBV7-2, the J call TRBJ2-1, with 11 bases aligning to TRBD2. The CDR3 covers 16 residues. Germline V gene lookup returns CDR1 SGHTA and CDR2 FQGNSA. The junction had 11 bases not matched to a gene; V was cut back by 5 bases and J by 8 bases. The CDR3 loop reads CASSPRSGRALYEQFF. CDR3 in DNA: TGTGCCAGCAGCCCCCGTAGCGGGAGGGCCCTGTATGAGCAGTTCTTC.

The chain has TRBV6-1 and TRBJ1-1, with 8 bases aligning to TRBD1. V lost 7 bases to trimming and J lost 10 bases; unmatched junction nucleotides: 11. CDR1 and CDR2 from the germline V gene are MNHNS and SASEGT. The CDR3 sequence is 13 residues long. The CDR3 region has the DNA TGTGCCAGCAATAATGACAGGGGAGATGGAGCTTTCTTT. Protein product: CASNNDRGDGAFF.

The CDR3 region is CASSQGLAGGGETQYF. DNA of the CDR3: TGTGCCAGCAGCCAGGGACTAGCGGGAGGGGGAGAGACCCAGTACTTC. The genes are TRBV5-4 and TRBJ2-5; 16 bases fit TRBD2. This CDR3 has 16 amino acids. Germline CDR1 is SGHNT and CDR2 is YYREEE (reference sequence). Unmatched junction bases numbered 4, after V lost 4 bases and J lost 4 bases.

The CDR3 DNA sequence: TGTGCCAGTACCTTTAGCAGAGGCTCTGGGGCCAACGTCCTGACTTTC. Protein sequence: CASTFSRGSGANVLTF. The chain has TRBV19 and TRBJ2-6; D gene unclear. CDR3 size: 16 residues. V dropped 7 bases and J dropped 0 bases, with 13 bases sitting between them. Germline V gene data show CDR1 as LNHDA and CDR2 as SQIVND (reference sequence).

V usage is TRBV11-2 and J usage is TRBJ2-5, with 11 bases that match TRBD2. The V gene's germline CDR1 is SGHAT and CDR2 FQNNGV. V lost 1 base to trimming and J lost 3 bases; unmatched junction nucleotides: 1. CDR3 length: 15 residues. This chain's CDR3 is CASSLVLAGEETQYF. The DNA for the CDR3 is TGTGCCAGCAGCTTAGTACTAGCGGGGGAAGAGACCCAGTACTTC.

This rearrangement joins TRBV11-3 to TRBJ2-1, with D maybe TRBD2 (6 bases). There are 17 residues in the CDR3. Trimming took off 6 bases at V and 0 bases at J, with 18 bases between the two ends. Germline V gene sequence: CDR1 SGHNT, CDR2 YENEEA. The CDR3 protein is CASSPTGSHGSYNEQFF. The DNA of the CDR3 is TGTGCCAGCAGTCCCACCGGGAGTCACGGCTCCTACAATGAGCAGTTCTTC.

The chain employs TRBV19 and TRBJ1-5; the match to TRBD1 covers 8 bases. The V and J ends lost 3 bases and 6 bases, in that order; junction bases with no gene match: 7. This CDR3 spans 15 amino acids. Germline V gene sequence: CDR1 LNHDA, CDR2 SQIVND (reference sequence). The CDR3 DNA reads as TGTGCCAGTAGTATTGGGCAGGGGGCGGGTCAGCCCCAGCATTTT. Residues: CASSIGQGAGQPQHF.

The chain links TRBV9 to TRBJ1-4; possibly TRBD1 for D (6 bases). V was clipped by 4 bases and J by 8 bases, with 15 bases between them. CDR3 length: 14 residues. Germline V gives CDR1 SGDLS, CDR2 YYNGEE. CDR3 nucleotide sequence: TGTGCCAGCAGCTCTACAGGGAAGTGGGAAAAACTGTTTTTT. It encodes CASSSTGKWEKLFF.

The chain couples TRBV30 to TRBJ2-4; 9 nucleotides match TRBD2. The CDR3 has 14 amino acids. Germline V gene data show CDR1 as GTSNPN and CDR2 as SVGIG (reference sequence). V lost 0 bases to trimming and J lost 8 bases; unmatched junction nucleotides: 5. As DNA, the CDR3 is TGTGCCTGGAGTGTTTTAGCGGGAGTGGACATTCAGTACTTC. Translating gives CAWSVLAGVDIQYF.

The chain has TRBV7-9 and TRBJ1-1; D uncertain. V shed 1 base and J shed 1 base, with 10 bases lying between them. This CDR3 has 15 residues. Germline V CDR1 and CDR2: SEHNR, FQNEAQ (reference sequence). The chain's CDR3 is CASSLDEWANTEAFF. The CDR3 DNA reads as TGTGCCAGCAGCTTAGATGAGTGGGCGAACACTGAAGCTTTCTTT.

In its sample, this clone was seen a few times. The chain recombines TRBV9 with TRBJ2-5; 9 nucleotides line up with TRBD2. Trimming removed 4 bases from V and 1 base from J; junction bases left unmatched: 8. The CDR3 runs to 16 residues. The V gene's germline CDR1 is SGDLS and CDR2 YYNGEE. The CDR3 protein is CASSRPTSGLQETQYF. The CDR3 DNA follows: TGTGCCAGCAGCCGCCCGACTAGCGGCCTCCAAGAGACCCAGTACTTC.

The CDR3 DNA is TGTGCCAGCAGATCGGCAGGGGCCTTGAACACTGAAGCTTTCTTT. It translates to CASRSAGALNTEAFF. The rearrangement uses TRBV25-1 and TRBJ1-1; TRBD1 might be the D (6 bases). The V end was cut by 6 bases, the J end by 0 bases, with 14 bases between. Germline CDR1 is MGHDK and CDR2 is SYGVNS. The CDR3 is made up of 15 amino acids.

The rearrangement links TRBV7-9 to TRBJ2-5; weak D call: TRBD1 (6 bases). The CDR3 has 15 residues. Germline V lookup: CDR1 SEHNR, CDR2 FQNEAQ (reference sequence). The germline V and J ends were trimmed by 6 bases and 5 bases, with 19 bases remaining between them. The CDR3 DNA sequence: TGTGCCAGCAGGTCGTCGATGGGGGCACCTGAGACCCAGTACTTC. Amino acids: CASRSSMGAPETQYF.

This clone occurred once. The chain employs TRBV4-2 and TRBJ2-7; TRBD1 might be the D (6 bases). The CDR3 has 16 amino acids. CDR1 LGHNA and CDR2 YNFKEQ come from the germline V gene. The germline V and J ends were trimmed by 1 base and 0 bases, with 13 bases remaining between them. The CDR3 DNA sequence: TGTGCCAGCAGCCAAGCCGTGGGACAAGACTCCTACGAGCAGTACTTC. This translates into CASSQAVGQDSYEQYF.

The gene calls are TRBV5-6 and TRBJ2-6, with a weak D call TRBD1 (5 bases). CDR3 size: 15 residues. Germline V CDR1 and CDR2: SGHDT, YYEEEE. The V gene lost 7 bases and the J gene lost 2 bases, with 13 bases spanning the gap. The CDR3 here is CASHRRQTGANVLTF. DNA for the CDR3: TGTGCCAGCCACCGTCGACAGACTGGGGCCAACGTCCTGACTTTC.

The rearrangement joins TRBV10-1 to TRBJ2-3; 10 bases match TRBD2. J gave up 4 bases and V 6 bases, and 7 bases lay outside the gene matches. The germline CDR1 and CDR2 sequences are WNHNN and SYGVQD (reference sequence). This CDR3 comprises 15 residues. CDR3 in DNA: TGCGCCAGCAGCGACCTAGCGGGAGTGCCAGATACGCAGTATTTT. Protein product: CASSDLAGVPDTQYF.

V and J are TRBV19 and TRBJ2-7; D is uncertain. The CDR3 is made up of 14 amino acids. Trimming pared 8 bases from V and 2 bases from J, leaving 16 bases between. Germline loops: CDR1 LNHDA, CDR2 SQIVND (reference sequence). The DNA for the CDR3 is TGTGCCAGTTTCCCATCAGGTTCTGCCTACGAGCAGTACTTC. Protein sequence: CASFPSGSAYEQYF.